This entry lists 26 T cell receptor beta chains sequenced from one sample in a study of cytomegalovirus exposure and HLA in healthy donors. The PCR had 60 Vbeta and 13 Jbeta primers. Repertoires were generated with immunoSEQ multiplex PCR, while TCRdb's copy carries only in-frame clones and drops some. There are over 150,000 clones in the sample; around 85% occur only once, and 1% lies in the top ten. The sequenced material came from PBMCs. Receptor source: a boy aged 2 to 10 in good health and CMV-seronegative.

The J gene is TRBJ1-2, the V gene TRBV7-9; D might be TRBD1 (5 bases). CDR3 length: 15 residues. Germline V gene data show CDR1 as SEHNR and CDR2 as FQNEAQ (reference sequence). The V end lost 5 bases, the J end lost 2 bases, and 15 bases lay between the germline ends. CDR3 DNA: TGTGCCAGCAGCCTACAATTGGGGGGGAACTATGGCTACACCTTC. Translation: CASSLQLGGNYGYTF.

V is TRBV27 and J is TRBJ2-7; 8 nucleotides agree with TRBD1. The V segment lost 5 bases and the J segment 3 bases; nucleotides outside the gene matches: 9. The CDR3 runs to 15 residues. Germline V gives CDR1 MNHEY, CDR2 SMNVEV (reference sequence). CDR3 coding DNA: TGTGCCAGCAGTACGGACAGGGAGACCCTCTACGAGCAGTACGTC. Its translation is CASSTDRETLYEQYV.

This clone has just one count. The J gene is TRBJ2-3, the V gene TRBV21-1; TRBD2, the D gene given by the table, was not confirmed from the DNA. TRBV21-1 is labeled a pseudogene. The length of the CDR3 is 22 residues. The CDR3 reads CASSKDIVAGGFPTTSTDTQYF. The CDR3 DNA sequence: TGTGCCAGCAGCAAAGATATCGTAGCGGGGGGGTTCCCTACAACTAGCACAGATACGCAGTATTTT.

In this sample, this clone turned up once. The chain employs TRBV28 and TRBJ2-7; the D gene is possibly TRBD2 (5 bases). Germline CDR1 and CDR2: MDHEN and SYDVKM. CDR3 size: 14 residues. The germline V and J ends were trimmed by 3 bases and 0 bases, with 9 bases remaining between them. The CDR3 sequence is CASSFGESSYEQYV. For the CDR3, the DNA is TGTGCCAGCAGTTTCGGGGAGAGCTCCTACGAGCAGTACGTC.

DNA for the CDR3: TGTGCCACCCTGGAGACAGCGAACACTGAAGCTTTCTTT. This translates into CATLETANTEAFF. The chain combines TRBV6-1 with TRBJ1-1, with D possibly TRBD1 on 5 matching bases. The CDR3 sequence is 13 residues long. V was clipped by 10 bases and J by 1 base, with 13 bases between them. Germline CDR1 and CDR2: MNHNS and SASEGT.

The chain joins TRBV14 to TRBJ2-3; tentatively, D is TRBD2 (6 bases). Looked up from germline, CDR1 is SGHDN and CDR2 is FVKESK. The CDR3 extends over 16 amino acids. The V gene lost 0 bases and the J gene lost 4 bases, with 14 bases spanning the gap. CDR3 in amino acids: CASSQEQTGEPDTQYF. The CDR3, as DNA: TGTGCCAGCAGCCAAGAGCAGACGGGAGAACCAGATACGCAGTATTTT. The variable domain in full, completed from reference TRBV14 and TRBJ2-3, reads EAGVTQFPSHSVIEKGQTVTLRCDPISGHDNLYWYRRVMGKEIKFLLHFVKESKQDESGMPNNRFLAERTGGTYSTLKVQPAELEDSGVYFCASSQEQTGEPDTQYFGPGTRLTVL.

The rearrangement links TRBV5-1 to TRBJ2-7; D might be TRBD1 (5 bases). The CDR3 has 13 amino acids. Trimming stripped 0 bases from V and 3 bases from J, with 7 bases between. CDR1 and CDR2 from the germline V gene are SGHRS and YFSETQ. In DNA form, the CDR3 reads TGCGCCAGCAGCTTGGGACAGATCTACGAGCAGTACTTC. It specifies CASSLGQIYEQYF.

J is TRBJ1-5 and V is TRBV7-2, with D unresolved. The CDR3 consists of 15 residues. V gave up 0 bases and J gave up 0 bases, with 6 bases separating them. Germline V gene lookup returns CDR1 SGHTA and CDR2 FQGNSA. The CDR3, as DNA: TGTGCCAGCAGCTTAGCGAGGTTTAGCAATCAGCCCCAGCATTTT. Translated: CASSLARFSNQPQHF.

The chain uses TRBV5-1 and TRBJ2-1, with D possibly being TRBD1 (6 bases). In germline, CDR1 is SGHRS, CDR2 YFSETQ. This CDR3 is built from 14 residues. Trimming pared 1 base from V and 7 bases from J, leaving 12 bases between. The CDR3 loop is CASSLLGAGNEQFF. In nucleotides, the CDR3 is TGCGCCAGCAGCTTGCTGGGGGCCGGGAATGAGCAGTTCTTC.

V and J are TRBV1 and TRBJ2-2; the table assigns TRBD2, which was not confirmed against the DNA. TRBV1 is flagged as a pseudogene. The CDR3 consists of 20 residues. The CDR3 spells CTSSQVKGSAGGRWTGELFF. The CDR3 nucleotides read TGCACCAGCAGCCAAGTTAAGGGGTCGGCGGGAGGGCGTTGGACCGGGGAGCTGTTTTTT.

The CDR3 DNA reads TGTGCCAGCAGTGACGTATGGGCGGGGGAGACCCAGTACTTC. The encoded protein is CASSDVWAGETQYF. The chain employs TRBV2 and TRBJ2-5, with D possibly being TRBD2 (6 bases). Trimming removed 3 bases at V and 5 bases at J, with 13 bases between. CDR1 is SNHLY and CDR2 is FYNNEI in the germline V gene. The CDR3 consists of 14 residues. The entire variable domain, with the rest obtained from reference TRBV2 and TRBJ2-5, is as follows: EPEVTQTPSHQVTQMGQEVILRCVPISNHLYFYWYRQILGQKVEFLVSFYNNEISEKSEIFDDQFSVERPDGSNFTLKIRSTKLEDSAMYFCASSDVWAGETQYFGPGTRLLVL.

The chain links TRBV30 to TRBJ2-3; 11 bases align to TRBD2. This CDR3 spans 19 amino acids. CDR1 is GTSNPN and CDR2 is SVGIG in the germline V gene (reference sequence). V dropped 2 bases and J dropped 2; count of bases not matched to a gene: 15. In DNA, the CDR3 is TGTGCCTGGAGTTCCACCTCTAGCGGGAGGTCCGATCCCACAGATACGCAGTATTTT. Translated, it gives CAWSSTSSGRSDPTDTQYF.

This clone was seen more than once but under ten times. V gene TRBV6-5 combines with J gene TRBJ2-1; TRBD1 matches at 8 bases. This CDR3 is built from 13 residues. With 5 bases clipped from V and 9 bases from J, the junction kept 6 bases outside the gene matches. CDR1 and CDR2 from the germline V gene are MNHEY and SVGAGI. The CDR3 bases are TGTGCCAGCAGTCAGCGACAGGGGAGTGAGCAGTTCTTC. Translation: CASSQRQGSEQFF.

This clone has just one count. The chain has TRBV5-4 and TRBJ2-7; D perhaps matches TRBD1 (6 bases). CDR1 is SGHNT, CDR2 YYREEE, per germline (reference sequence). Between the trimmed V and J ends, which lost 0 bases and 0 bases, there was a span of 10 bases. The CDR3 is 15 residues long. This CDR3 reads CASSLGTAPSYEQYF. DNA for the CDR3: TGTGCCAGCAGCTTGGGGACAGCCCCCTCCTACGAGCAGTACTTC.

The V and J genes are TRBV6-1 and TRBJ1-5, with TRBD1 as a possible D gene (6 bases). This CDR3 is 16 amino acids long. Trimming took 3 bases from V and 0 from J, leaving 12 bases between them. Germline V gene sequence: CDR1 MNHNS, CDR2 SASEGT. In DNA, the CDR3 is TGTGCCAGCAGTGACAGGGGAACCCTTAGCAATCAGCCCCAGCATTTT. It is translated as CASSDRGTLSNQPQHF.

This clone was seen only once. This chain links TRBV5-6 with TRBJ2-3; no clear D gene. Germline-derived CDR1 and CDR2 are SGHDT and YYEEEE. CDR3 size: 15 residues. Trimming cost V 2 bases and J 2 bases, with 12 bases left between them. DNA for the CDR3: TGTGCCAGCAGCTTCTTCAAGTTGGCCACAGATACGCAGTATTTT. Its protein product is CASSFFKLATDTQYF.

The chain is built from TRBV5-6 and TRBJ2-2, with D possibly being TRBD2 (5 bases). The CDR3 is 15 residues long. Germline CDR1 reads SGHDT; CDR2 reads YYEEEE. V lost 4 bases and J lost 0, with 10 bases in between. The CDR3 is CASSPRAPNTGELFF. In nucleotides, the CDR3 is TGTGCCAGCAGCCCGAGGGCTCCGAACACCGGGGAGCTGTTTTTT.

The V gene is TRBV5-4, the J gene TRBJ2-2; 12 nucleotides align to TRBD2. The germline V gene has CDR1 SGHNT and CDR2 YYREEE (reference sequence). CDR3 length equals 16 residues. V trimming: 4 bases; J trimming: 2 bases; junction bases outside the gene matches: 3. The CDR3: CASSPGLAGNTGELFF. The CDR3 nucleotides read TGTGCCAGCAGCCCGGGACTAGCGGGCAACACCGGGGAGCTGTTTTTT.

V usage is TRBV16 and J usage is TRBJ2-7; no reliable D call. The CDR3 length is 14 residues. CDR1 KGHSY and CDR2 FQNENV come from the germline V gene. The ends were cut back, 4 bases at V and 2 bases at J, with 12 bases in the middle. CDR3 bases: TGTGCCAGCAGCCCCAGGCAGACCCCCTACGAGCAGTACTTC. Residues: CASSPRQTPYEQYF.

The V gene is TRBV11-2, the J gene TRBJ2-5; 8 bases map to TRBD2. The CDR3 is made up of 15 amino acids. Germline values: CDR1 SGHAT, CDR2 FQNNGV. V lost 5 bases, J lost 11 bases, and 16 bases stayed unmatched. This CDR3 is CASSPVAGTPLQQYF. CDR3 sequence (DNA): TGTGCCAGCAGCCCGGTAGCGGGAACTCCCCTTCAGCAGTACTTC.

The chain uses TRBV6-4 and TRBJ1-5; 11 bases are a match to TRBD1. J lost 4 bases, V lost 3 bases, and 2 bases had no gene match. The CDR3 covers 15 residues. CDR1 and CDR2 (germline): MRHNA, SNTAGT. Here the CDR3 DNA reads TGTGCCAGCAGTGAAGGACAGGGGGCAAATCAGCCCCAGCATTTT. This encodes CASSEGQGANQPQHF.

V usage is TRBV18 and J usage is TRBJ2-3, with 14 bases matching TRBD2. The CDR3 spans 17 residues. Germline CDR1 KGHSH, CDR2 LQKENI. V shed 0 bases and J 1 base; nucleotides not matched to a gene: 0. CDR3 residues: CASSPPGLAGGTDTQYF. CDR3 bases: TGTGCCAGCTCACCACCGGGACTAGCGGGGGGCACAGATACGCAGTATTTT.

This chain links TRBV6-1 with TRBJ2-2; the D gene is possibly TRBD1 (6 bases). Per the germline V gene, CDR1 is MNHNS and CDR2 is SASEGT. The length of the CDR3 is 15 residues. V was trimmed by 4 bases and J by 6 bases, leaving 15 bases between them. CDR3 nucleotide sequence: TGTGCCAGCAGTGTCGGGACAAGGAGATCCGGGGAGCTGTTTTTT. Translating it yields CASSVGTRRSGELFF.

In its sample, this clone was seen once. The V gene is TRBV5-5, the J gene TRBJ2-5, with 7 bases aligning to TRBD2. The CDR3 sequence is 15 residues long. CDR1 is SGHKS, CDR2 YYEKEE, per germline (reference sequence). Unmatched junction bases numbered 6, after V lost 2 bases and J lost 2 bases. CDR3 residues: CASSFLRGGQETQYF. CDR3 sequence (DNA): TGTGCCAGCAGCTTCCTTCGGGGAGGGCAAGAGACCCAGTACTTC.

This chain joins TRBV27 and TRBJ2-1; D gene uncertain. Trimming pared 2 bases from V and 3 bases from J, leaving 14 bases between. This CDR3 is 16 amino acids long. Germline V lookup: CDR1 MNHEY, CDR2 SMNVEV (reference sequence). Here the CDR3 DNA reads TGTGCCAGCAGTTTACACCCCCCATCGGGCTACAATGAGCAGTTCTTC. It yields the protein CASSLHPPSGYNEQFF.

The gene calls are TRBV15 and TRBJ2-1; 13 bases are a match to TRBD2. Looked up from germline, CDR1 is LNHNV and CDR2 is YYDKDF (reference sequence). The CDR3 loop spans 15 amino acids. V shed 5 bases, J shed 7 bases, and the junction held 5 bases outside the gene matches. CDR3 sequence (DNA): TGTGCCACCAGCGCCGGGACTAGCGGGAAGAATGAGCAGTTCTTC. Amino acids: CATSAGTSGKNEQFF.